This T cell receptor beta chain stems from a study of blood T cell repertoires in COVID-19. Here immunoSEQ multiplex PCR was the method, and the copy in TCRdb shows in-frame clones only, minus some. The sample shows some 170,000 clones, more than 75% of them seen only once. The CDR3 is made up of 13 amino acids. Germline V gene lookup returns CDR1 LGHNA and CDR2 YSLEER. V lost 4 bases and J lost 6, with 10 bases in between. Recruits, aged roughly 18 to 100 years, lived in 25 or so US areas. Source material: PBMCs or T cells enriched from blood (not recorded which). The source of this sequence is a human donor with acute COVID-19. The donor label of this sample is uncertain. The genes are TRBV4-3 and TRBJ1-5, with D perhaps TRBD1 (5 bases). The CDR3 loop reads CASSPRRGQPQHF. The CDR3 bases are TGCGCCAGCAGCCCAAGAAGGGGTCAGCCCCAGCATTTT.